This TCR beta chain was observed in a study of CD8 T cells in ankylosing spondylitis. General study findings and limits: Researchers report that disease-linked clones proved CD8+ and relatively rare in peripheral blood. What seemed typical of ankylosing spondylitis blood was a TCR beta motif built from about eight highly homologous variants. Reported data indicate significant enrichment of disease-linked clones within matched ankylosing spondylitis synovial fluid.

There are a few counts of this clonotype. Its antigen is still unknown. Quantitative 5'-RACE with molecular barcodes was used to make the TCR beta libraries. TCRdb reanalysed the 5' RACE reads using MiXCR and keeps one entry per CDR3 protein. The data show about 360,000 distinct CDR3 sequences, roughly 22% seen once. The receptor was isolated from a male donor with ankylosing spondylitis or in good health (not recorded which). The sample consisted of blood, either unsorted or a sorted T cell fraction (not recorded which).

CDR3 in amino acids: CASSQVRAGGYNEQFF. In DNA, the CDR3 is TGCGCCAGCAGCCAAGTCCGAGCGGGGGGATACAATGAGCAGTTCTTC. The rearrangement links TRBV4-1 to TRBJ2-1; TRBD2 agrees at 9 bases. With 1 base clipped from V and 4 bases from J, the junction kept 5 bases outside the gene matches. The CDR3 loop spans 16 amino acids. The germline V gene encodes CDR1 MGHRA and CDR2 YSYEKL.